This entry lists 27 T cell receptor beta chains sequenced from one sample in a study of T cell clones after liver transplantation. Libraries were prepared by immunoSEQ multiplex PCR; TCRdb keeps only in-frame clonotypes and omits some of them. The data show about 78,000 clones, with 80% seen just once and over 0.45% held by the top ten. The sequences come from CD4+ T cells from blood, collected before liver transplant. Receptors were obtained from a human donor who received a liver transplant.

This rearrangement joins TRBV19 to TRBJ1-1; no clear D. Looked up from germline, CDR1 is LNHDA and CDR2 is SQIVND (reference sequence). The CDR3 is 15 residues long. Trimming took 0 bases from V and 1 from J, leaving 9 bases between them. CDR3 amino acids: CASSIDGRGNTEAFF. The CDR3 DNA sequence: TGTGCCAGTAGTATAGATGGGCGGGGGAACACTGAAGCTTTCTTT.

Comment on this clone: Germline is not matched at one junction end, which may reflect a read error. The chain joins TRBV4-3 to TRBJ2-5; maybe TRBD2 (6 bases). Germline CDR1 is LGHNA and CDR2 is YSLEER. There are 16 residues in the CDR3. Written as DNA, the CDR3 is TGCGCCAGCAGTCAAGTTCTTTGGGGGGTCCAAGAGACCCAGTACTTC. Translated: CASSQVLWGVQETQYF.

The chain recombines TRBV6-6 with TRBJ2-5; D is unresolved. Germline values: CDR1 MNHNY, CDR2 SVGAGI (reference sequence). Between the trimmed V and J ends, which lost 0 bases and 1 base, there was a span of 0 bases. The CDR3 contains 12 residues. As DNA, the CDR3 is TGTGCCAGCAGTTACTCCCAAGAGACCCAGTACTTC. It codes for CASSYSQETQYF.

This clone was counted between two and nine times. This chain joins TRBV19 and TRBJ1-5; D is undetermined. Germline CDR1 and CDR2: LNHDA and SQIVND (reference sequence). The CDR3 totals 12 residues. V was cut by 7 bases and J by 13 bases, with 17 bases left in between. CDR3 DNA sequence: TGTGCCAGTAACTCTCGCCGGGCCGCACAGCATTTT. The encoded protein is CASNSRRAAQHF.

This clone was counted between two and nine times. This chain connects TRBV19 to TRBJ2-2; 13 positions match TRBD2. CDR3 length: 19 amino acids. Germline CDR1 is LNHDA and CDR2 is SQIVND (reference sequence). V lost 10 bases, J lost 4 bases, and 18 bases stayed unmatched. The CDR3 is CATPIKGTSGIVSTGELFF. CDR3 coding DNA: TGTGCCACTCCCATAAAGGGGACTAGCGGGATCGTCAGCACCGGGGAGCTGTTTTTT. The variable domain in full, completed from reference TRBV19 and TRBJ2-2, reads DGGITQSPKYLFRKEGQNVTLSCEQNLNHDAMYWYRQDPGQGLRLIYYSQIVNDFQKGDIAEGYSVSREKKESFPLTVTSAQKNPTAFYLCATPIKGTSGIVSTGELFFGEGSRLTVL.

This chain's CDR3 is CASRMTGDGYTF. Here the CDR3 DNA reads TGTGCCAGCAGAATGACAGGGGATGGCTACACCTTC. The chain combines TRBV25-1 with TRBJ1-2; TRBD1 matches at 8 bases. Germline loops: CDR1 MGHDK, CDR2 SYGVNS. The junction had 3 bases not matched to a gene; V was cut back by 6 bases and J by 6 bases. This CDR3 comprises 12 residues.

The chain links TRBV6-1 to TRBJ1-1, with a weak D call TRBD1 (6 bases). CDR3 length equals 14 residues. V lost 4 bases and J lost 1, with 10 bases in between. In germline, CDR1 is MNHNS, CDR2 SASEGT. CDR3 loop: CASSVSRGNTEAFF. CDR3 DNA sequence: TGTGCCAGCAGTGTAAGCAGGGGGAACACTGAAGCTTTCTTT.

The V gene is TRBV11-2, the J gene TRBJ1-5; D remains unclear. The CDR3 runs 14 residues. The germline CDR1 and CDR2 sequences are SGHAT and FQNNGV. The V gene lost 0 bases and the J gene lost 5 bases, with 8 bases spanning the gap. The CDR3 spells CASSLDRSDQPQHF. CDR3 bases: TGTGCCAGCAGCTTAGATCGGAGCGATCAGCCCCAGCATTTT.

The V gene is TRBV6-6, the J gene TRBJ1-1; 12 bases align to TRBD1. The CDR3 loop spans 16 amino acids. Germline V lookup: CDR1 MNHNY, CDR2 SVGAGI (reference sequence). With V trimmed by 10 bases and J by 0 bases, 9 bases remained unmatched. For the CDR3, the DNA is TGTGCCACCAAGACCGGGACAGGGGGCATGAACACTGAAGCTTTCTTT. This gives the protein CATKTGTGGMNTEAFF.

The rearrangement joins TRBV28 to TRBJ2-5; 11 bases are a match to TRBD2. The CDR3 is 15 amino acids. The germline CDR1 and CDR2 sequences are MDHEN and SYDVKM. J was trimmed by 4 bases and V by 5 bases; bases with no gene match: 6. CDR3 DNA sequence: TGTGCCAGCAGTGATTCTAGCGGGGGGAGAGAGACCCAGTACTTC. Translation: CASSDSSGGRETQYF.

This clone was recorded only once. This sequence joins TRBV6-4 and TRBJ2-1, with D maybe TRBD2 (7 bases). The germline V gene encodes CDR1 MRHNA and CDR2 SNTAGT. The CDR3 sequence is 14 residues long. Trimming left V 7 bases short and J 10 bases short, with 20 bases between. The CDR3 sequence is CASKPLAEGGEQFF. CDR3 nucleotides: TGTGCCAGCAAGCCCCTAGCGGAGGGGGGCGAGCAGTTCTTC.

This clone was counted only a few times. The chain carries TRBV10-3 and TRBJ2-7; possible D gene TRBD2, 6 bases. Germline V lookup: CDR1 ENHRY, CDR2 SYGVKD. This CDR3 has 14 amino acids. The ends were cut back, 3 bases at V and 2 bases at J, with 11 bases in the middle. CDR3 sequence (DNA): TGTGCCATCAGTGAAGGTAGCGGACCCTACGAGCAGTACTTC. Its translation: CAISEGSGPYEQYF.

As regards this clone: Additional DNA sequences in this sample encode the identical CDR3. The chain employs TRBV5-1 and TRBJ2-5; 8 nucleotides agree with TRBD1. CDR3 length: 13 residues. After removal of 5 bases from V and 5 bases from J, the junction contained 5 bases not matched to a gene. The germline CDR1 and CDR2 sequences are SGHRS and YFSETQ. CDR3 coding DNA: TGCGCCAGCAGGCGAACAGGGGGGGAGACCCAGTACTTC. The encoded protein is CASRRTGGETQYF.

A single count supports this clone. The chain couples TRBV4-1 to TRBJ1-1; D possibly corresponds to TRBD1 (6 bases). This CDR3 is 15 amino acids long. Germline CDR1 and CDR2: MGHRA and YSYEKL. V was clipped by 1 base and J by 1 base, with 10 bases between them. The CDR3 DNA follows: TGCGCCAGCAGCCAAGTTACGGGGGCGAACACTGAAGCTTTCTTT. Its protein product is CASSQVTGANTEAFF.

The CDR3 is CASRRDRVFSGANVLTF. CDR3 nucleotide sequence: TGTGCCAGCAGAAGGGACAGGGTCTTCTCTGGGGCCAACGTCCTGACTTTC. This sequence joins TRBV28 and TRBJ2-6; 9 bases agree with TRBD1. Germline V gives CDR1 MDHEN, CDR2 SYDVKM. V gave up 6 bases and J gave up 0 bases; unmatched junction bases: 6. The CDR3 has 17 amino acids.

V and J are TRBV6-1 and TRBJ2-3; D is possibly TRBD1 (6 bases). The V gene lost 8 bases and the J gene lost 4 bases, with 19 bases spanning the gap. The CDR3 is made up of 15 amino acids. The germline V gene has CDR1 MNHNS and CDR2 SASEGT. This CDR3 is CASDVGGRGPDTQYF. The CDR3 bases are TGTGCCAGCGACGTTGGGGGCAGGGGCCCAGATACGCAGTATTTT.

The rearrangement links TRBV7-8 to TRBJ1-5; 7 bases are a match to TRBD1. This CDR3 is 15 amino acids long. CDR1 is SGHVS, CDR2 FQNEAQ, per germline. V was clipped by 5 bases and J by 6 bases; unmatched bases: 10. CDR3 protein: CASSQSGGVVQPQHF. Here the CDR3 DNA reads TGTGCCAGCAGCCAGTCAGGGGGGGTAGTTCAGCCCCAGCATTTT.

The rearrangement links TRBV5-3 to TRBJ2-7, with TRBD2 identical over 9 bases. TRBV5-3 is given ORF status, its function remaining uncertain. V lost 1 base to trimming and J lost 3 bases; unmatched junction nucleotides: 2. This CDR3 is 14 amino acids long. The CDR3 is CARSLSSGNYEQYF. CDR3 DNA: TGTGCCAGAAGCTTGTCTAGCGGGAACTACGAGCAGTACTTC.

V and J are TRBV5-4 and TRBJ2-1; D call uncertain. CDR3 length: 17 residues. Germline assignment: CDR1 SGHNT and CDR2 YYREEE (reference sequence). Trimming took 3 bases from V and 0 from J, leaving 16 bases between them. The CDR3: CASSSYTSGYSYNEQFF. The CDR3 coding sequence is TGTGCCAGCAGCTCATATACCTCCGGATACTCCTACAATGAGCAGTTCTTC.

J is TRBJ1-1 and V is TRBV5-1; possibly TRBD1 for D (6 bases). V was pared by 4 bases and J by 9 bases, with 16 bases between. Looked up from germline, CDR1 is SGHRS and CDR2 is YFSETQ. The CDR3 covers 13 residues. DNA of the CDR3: TGCGCCAGCAGCCAACTCCCCGGGGGCAAAGCTTTCTTT. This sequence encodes CASSQLPGGKAFF.

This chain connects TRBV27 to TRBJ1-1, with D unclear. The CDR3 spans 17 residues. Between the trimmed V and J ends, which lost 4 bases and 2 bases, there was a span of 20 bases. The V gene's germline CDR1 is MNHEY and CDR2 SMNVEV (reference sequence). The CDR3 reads CASSSLLVGSSNTEAFF. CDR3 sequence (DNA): TGTGCCAGCAGTTCCCTCTTGGTCGGGAGCTCCAACACTGAAGCTTTCTTT.

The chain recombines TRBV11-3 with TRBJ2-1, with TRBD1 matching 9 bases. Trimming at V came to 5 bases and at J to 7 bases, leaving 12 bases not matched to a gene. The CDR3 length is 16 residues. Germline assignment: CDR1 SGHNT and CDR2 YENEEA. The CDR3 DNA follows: TGTGCCAGCAGCACAAGCGGGACAGGGCTCGGGAATGAGCAGTTCTTC. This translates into CASSTSGTGLGNEQFF.

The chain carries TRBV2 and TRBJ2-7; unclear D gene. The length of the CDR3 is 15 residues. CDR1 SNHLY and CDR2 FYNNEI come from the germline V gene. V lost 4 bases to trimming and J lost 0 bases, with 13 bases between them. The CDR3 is CASSATYPSSYEQYF. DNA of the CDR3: TGTGCCAGCAGTGCGACTTACCCGAGCTCCTACGAGCAGTACTTC.

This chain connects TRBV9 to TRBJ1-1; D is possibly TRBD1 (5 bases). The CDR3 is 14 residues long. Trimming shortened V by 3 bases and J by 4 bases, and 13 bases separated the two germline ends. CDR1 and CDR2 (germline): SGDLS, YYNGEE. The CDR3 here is CASSAAPGGTEAFF. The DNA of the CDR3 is TGTGCCAGCAGCGCAGCCCCCGGGGGCACTGAAGCTTTCTTT.

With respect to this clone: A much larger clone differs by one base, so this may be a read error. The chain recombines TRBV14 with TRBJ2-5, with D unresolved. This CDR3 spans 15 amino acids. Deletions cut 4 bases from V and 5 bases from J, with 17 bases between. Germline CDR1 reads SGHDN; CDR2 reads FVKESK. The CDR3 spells CASSLRAILEETQYF. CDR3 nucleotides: TGTGCCAGCAGCCTTCGTGCAATTTTAGAGGAGACCCAGTACTTC.

CDR3 DNA sequence: TGTGCCAGCAGCTTAGCGGGGCGGGGGGAGCGGAGGGAGCAGTACTTC. As protein: CASSLAGRGERREQYF. The chain joins TRBV7-2 to TRBJ2-7, with TRBD2 matching over 8 bases. J lost 7 bases, V lost 0 bases, and 11 bases had no gene match. The length of the CDR3 is 16 residues. CDR1 is SGHTA, CDR2 FQGNSA, per germline.

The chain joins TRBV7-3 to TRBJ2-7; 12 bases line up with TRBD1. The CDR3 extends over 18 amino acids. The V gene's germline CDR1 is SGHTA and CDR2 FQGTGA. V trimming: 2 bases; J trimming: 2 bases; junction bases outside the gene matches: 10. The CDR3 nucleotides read TGTGCCAGCAGCTTATCGCCGGTCGGGACAGGGGGCGCCTACGAGCAGTACTTC. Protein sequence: CASSLSPVGTGGAYEQYF.